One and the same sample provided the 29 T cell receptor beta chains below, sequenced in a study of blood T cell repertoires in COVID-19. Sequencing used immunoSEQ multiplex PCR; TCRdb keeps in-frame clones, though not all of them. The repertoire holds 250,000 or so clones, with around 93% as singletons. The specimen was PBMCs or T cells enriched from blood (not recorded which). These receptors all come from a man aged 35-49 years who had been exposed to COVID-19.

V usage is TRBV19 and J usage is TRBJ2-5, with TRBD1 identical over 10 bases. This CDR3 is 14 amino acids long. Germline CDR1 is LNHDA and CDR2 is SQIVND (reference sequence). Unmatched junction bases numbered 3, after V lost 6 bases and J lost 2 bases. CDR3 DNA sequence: TGTGCCAGTAGGAGGACAGGGGGGCAAGAGACCCAGTACTTC. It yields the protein CASRRTGGQETQYF.

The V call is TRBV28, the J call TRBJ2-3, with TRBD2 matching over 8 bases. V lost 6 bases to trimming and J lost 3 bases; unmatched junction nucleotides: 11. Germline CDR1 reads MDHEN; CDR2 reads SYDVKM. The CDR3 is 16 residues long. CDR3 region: CASRGSGSPLTDTQYF. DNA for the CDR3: TGTGCCAGCAGAGGAAGCGGGAGCCCCCTTACAGATACGCAGTATTTT.

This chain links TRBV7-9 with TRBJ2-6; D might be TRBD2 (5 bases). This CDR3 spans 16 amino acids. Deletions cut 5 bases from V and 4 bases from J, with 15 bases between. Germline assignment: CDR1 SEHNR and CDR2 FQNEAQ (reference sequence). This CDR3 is CASSPRVGSGANVLTF. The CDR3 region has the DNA TGTGCCAGCAGCCCGAGGGTGGGATCCGGGGCCAACGTCCTGACTTTC. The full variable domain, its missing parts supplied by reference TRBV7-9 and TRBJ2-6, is DTGVSQNPRHKITKRGQNVTFRCDPISEHNRLYWYRQTLGQGPEFLTYFQNEAQLEKSRLLSDRFSAERPKGSFSTLEIQRTEQGDSAMYLCASSPRVGSGANVLTFGAGSRLTVL.

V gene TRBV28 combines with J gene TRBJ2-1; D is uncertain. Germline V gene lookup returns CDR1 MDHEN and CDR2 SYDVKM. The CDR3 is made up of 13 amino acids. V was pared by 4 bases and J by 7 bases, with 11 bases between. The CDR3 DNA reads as TGTGCCAGCAGTTCCTCCCCCGTGAATGAGCAGTTCTTC. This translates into CASSSSPVNEQFF.

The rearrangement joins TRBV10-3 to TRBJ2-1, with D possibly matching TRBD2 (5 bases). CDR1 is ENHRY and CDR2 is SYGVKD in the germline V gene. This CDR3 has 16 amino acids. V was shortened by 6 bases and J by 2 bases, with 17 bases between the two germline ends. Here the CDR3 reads CAIRPGERATYNEQFF. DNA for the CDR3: TGTGCCATCAGACCCGGGGAGAGAGCCACCTACAATGAGCAGTTCTTC.

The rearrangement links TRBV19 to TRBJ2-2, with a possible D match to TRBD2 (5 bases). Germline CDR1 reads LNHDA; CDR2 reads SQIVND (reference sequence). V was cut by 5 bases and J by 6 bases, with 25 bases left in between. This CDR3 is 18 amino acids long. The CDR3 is CASSLGIEGRKGSGELFF. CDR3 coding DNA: TGTGCCAGTAGTTTGGGGATAGAAGGGAGAAAAGGGTCCGGGGAGCTGTTTTTT.

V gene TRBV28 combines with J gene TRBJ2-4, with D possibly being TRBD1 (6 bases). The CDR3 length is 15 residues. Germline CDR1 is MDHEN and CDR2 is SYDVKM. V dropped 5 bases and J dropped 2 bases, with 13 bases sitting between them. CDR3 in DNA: TGTGCCAGCAGTACGCAAACAGGGACCAAAAACATTCAGTACTTC. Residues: CASSTQTGTKNIQYF.

The CDR3 spells CASEGHRFYTF. The CDR3 bases are TGTGCCAGCGAGGGACATCGGTTCTACACCTTC. The chain combines TRBV28 with TRBJ1-2; maybe TRBD1 (6 bases). In germline, CDR1 is MDHEN, CDR2 SYDVKM. The CDR3 loop spans 11 amino acids. Trimming removed 8 bases at V and 10 bases at J, with 14 bases between.

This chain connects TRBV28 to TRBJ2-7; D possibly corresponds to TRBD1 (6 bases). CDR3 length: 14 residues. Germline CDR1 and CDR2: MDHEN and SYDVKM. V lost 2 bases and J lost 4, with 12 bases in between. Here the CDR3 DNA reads TGTGCCAGCAGTTTACAAGGAACAGGGTACGAGCAGTACTTC. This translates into CASSLQGTGYEQYF.

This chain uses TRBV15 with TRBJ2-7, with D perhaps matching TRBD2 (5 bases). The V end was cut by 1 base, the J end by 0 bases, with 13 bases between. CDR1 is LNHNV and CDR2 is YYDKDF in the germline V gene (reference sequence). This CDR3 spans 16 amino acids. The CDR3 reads CATSRVSAGNSYEQYF. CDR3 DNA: TGTGCCACCAGCAGAGTGAGTGCGGGCAACTCCTACGAGCAGTACTTC.

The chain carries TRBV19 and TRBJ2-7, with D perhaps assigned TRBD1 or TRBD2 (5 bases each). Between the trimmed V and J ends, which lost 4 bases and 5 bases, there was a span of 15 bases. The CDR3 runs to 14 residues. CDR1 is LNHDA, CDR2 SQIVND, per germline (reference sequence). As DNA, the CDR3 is TGTGCCAGTAGTACAGACAGTGACTACCACGAGCAGTACTTC. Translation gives CASSTDSDYHEQYF.

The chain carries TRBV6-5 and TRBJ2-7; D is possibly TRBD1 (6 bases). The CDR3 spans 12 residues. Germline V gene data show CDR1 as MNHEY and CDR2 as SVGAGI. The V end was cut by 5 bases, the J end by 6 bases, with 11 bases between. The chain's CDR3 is CASSTGLGEQYF. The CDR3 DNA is TGTGCCAGCAGTACAGGGTTGGGCGAGCAGTACTTC.

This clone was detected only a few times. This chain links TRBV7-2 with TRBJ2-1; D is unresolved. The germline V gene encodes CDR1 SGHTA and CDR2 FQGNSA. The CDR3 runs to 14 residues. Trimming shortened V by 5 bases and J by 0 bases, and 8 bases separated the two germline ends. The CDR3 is CASSRVGSYNEQFF. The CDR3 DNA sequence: TGTGCCAGCAGCCGGGTAGGCTCCTACAATGAGCAGTTCTTC. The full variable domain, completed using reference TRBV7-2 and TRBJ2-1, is GAGVSQSPSNKVTEKGKDVELRCDPISGHTALYWYRQSLGQGLEFLIYFQGNSAPDKSGLPSDRFSAERTGGSVSTLTIQRTQQEDSAVYLCASSRVGSYNEQFFGPGTRLTVL.

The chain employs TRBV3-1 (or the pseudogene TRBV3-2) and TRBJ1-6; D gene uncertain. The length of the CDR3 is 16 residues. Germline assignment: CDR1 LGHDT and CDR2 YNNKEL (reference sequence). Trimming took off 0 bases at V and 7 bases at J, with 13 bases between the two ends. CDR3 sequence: CASSQDWPGQNSPLHF. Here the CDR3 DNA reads TGTGCCAGCAGCCAAGATTGGCCAGGTCAAAATTCACCCCTCCACTTT.

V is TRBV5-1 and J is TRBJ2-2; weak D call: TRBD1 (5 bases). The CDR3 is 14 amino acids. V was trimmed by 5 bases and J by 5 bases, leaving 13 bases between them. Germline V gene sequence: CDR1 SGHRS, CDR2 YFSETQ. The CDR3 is CASSRTLQTGELFF. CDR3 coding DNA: TGCGCCAGCAGTAGGACACTCCAGACCGGGGAGCTGTTTTTT. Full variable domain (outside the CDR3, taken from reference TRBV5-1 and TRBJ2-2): KAGVTQTPRYLIKTRGQQVTLSCSPISGHRSVSWYQQTPGQGLQFLFEYFSETQRNKGNFPGRFSGRQFSNSRSEMNVSTLELGDSALYLCASSRTLQTGELFFGEGSRLTVL.

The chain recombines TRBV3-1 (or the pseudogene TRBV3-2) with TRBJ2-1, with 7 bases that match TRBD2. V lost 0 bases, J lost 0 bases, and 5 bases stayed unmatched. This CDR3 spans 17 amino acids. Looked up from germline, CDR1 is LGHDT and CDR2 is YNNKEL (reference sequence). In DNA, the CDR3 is TGTGCCAGCAGCCAAGATATCGTAGCGGGCTCCTACAATGAGCAGTTCTTC. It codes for CASSQDIVAGSYNEQFF.

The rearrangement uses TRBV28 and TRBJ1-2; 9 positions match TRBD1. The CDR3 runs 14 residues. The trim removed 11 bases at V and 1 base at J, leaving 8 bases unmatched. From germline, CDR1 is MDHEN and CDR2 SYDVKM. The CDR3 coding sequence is TGTGCCGGCGCGAGGGACAGGGTTAACTATGGCTACACCTTC. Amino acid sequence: CAGARDRVNYGYTF.

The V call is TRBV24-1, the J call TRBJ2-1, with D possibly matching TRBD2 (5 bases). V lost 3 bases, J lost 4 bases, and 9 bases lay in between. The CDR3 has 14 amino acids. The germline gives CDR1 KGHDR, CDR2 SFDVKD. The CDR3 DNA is TGTGCCACCAGTGATGAGGGCCTATACAATGAGCAGTTCTTC. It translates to CATSDEGLYNEQFF.

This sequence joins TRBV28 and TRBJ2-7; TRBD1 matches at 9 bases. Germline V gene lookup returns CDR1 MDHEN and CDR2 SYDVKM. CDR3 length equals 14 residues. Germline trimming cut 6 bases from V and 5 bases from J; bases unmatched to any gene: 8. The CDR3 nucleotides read TGTGCCAGCAGCCCCTATGGGACAGGGAACGAGCAGTACTTC. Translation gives CASSPYGTGNEQYF.

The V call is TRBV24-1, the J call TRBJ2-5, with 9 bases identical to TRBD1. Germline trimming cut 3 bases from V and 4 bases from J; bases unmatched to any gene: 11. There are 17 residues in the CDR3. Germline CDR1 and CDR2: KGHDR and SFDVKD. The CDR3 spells CATSDNSGQGRRETQYF. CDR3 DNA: TGTGCCACCAGTGATAACTCGGGACAGGGTAGGCGAGAGACCCAGTACTTC.

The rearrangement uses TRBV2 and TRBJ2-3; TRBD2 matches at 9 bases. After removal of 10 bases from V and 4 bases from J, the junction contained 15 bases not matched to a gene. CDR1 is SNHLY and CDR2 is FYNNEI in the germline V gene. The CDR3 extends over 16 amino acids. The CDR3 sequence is CATSERASGISDTQYF. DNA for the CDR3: TGTGCCACCTCTGAACGGGCTAGCGGGATATCAGATACGCAGTATTTT.

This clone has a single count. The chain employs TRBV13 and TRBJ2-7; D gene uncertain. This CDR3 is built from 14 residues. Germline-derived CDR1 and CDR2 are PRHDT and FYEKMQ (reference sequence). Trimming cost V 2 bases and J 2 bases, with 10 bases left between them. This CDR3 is CASSLFSEPYEQYF. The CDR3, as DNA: TGTGCCAGCAGCTTATTCTCTGAGCCCTACGAGCAGTACTTC.

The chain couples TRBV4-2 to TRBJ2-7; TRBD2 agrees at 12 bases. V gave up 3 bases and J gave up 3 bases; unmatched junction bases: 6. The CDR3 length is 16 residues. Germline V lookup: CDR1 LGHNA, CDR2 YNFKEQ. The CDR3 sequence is CASSHGTSGHLYEQYF. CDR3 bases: TGTGCCAGCAGCCACGGGACTAGCGGGCACCTCTACGAGCAGTACTTC.

CDR3 coding DNA: TGCAGTGCTCTTCGTCCAGATACGCAGTATTTT. It encodes CSALRPDTQYF. V usage is TRBV20-1 and J usage is TRBJ2-3; D gene unclear. The length of the CDR3 is 11 residues. Trimming left V 5 bases short and J 4 bases short, with 7 bases between. The germline V gene has CDR1 DFQATT and CDR2 SNEGSKA (reference sequence).

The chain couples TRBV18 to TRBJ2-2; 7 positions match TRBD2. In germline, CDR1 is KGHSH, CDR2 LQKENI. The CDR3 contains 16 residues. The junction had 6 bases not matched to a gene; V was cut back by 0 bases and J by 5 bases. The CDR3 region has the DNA TGTGCCAGCTCACCACCGATTAGCGGGCCGACCGGGGAGCTGTTTTTT. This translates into CASSPPISGPTGELFF.

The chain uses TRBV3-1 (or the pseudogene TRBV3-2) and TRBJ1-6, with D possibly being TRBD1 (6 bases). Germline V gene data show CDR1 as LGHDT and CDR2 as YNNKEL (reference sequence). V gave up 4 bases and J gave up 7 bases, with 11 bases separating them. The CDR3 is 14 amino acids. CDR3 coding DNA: TGTGCCAGCAGCCCTTTGCAGGGGAATTCACCCCTCCACTTT. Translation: CASSPLQGNSPLHF.

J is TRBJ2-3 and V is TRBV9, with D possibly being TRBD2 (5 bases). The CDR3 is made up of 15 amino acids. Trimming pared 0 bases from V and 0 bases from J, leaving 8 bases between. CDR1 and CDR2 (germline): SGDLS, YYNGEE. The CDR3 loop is CASSVGTRSTDTQYF. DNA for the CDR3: TGTGCCAGCAGCGTAGGGACTCGAAGCACAGATACGCAGTATTTT.

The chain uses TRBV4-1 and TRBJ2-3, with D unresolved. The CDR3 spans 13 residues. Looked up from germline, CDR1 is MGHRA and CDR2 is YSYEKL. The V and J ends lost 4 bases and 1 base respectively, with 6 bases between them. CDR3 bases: TGCGCCAGCAGCCCCCGGGGCACAGATACGCAGTATTTT. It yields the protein CASSPRGTDTQYF.

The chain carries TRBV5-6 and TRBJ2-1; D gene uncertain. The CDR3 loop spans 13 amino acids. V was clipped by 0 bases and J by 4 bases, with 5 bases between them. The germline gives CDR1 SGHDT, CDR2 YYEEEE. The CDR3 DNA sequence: TGTGCCAGCAGCTTGGACTATTACAATGAGCAGTTCTTC. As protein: CASSLDYYNEQFF. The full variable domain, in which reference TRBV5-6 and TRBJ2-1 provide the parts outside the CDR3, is DAGVTQSPTHLIKTRGQQVTLRCSPKSGHDTVSWYQQALGQGPQFIFQYYEEEERQRGNFPDRFSGHQFPNYSSELNVNALLLGDSALYLCASSLDYYNEQFFGPGTRLTVL.